This entry lists 32 T cell receptor beta chains sequenced from one sample in a study of T-cell memory formation after mild COVID-19. Each CDR3 protein gets one entry after TCRdb re-called the 5' RACE reads with MiXCR. The sample carries 390,000 or so distinct CDR3 sequences, about 17% recorded once. The specimen was PBMCs or a T cell subset sorted from them (not recorded which). Every receptor here comes from a young man who had mild COVID-19 (a few samples of this study predate the infection). Cell type and time point are not known.

The V gene is TRBV7-9, the J gene TRBJ2-7; no clear D gene. This CDR3 is 14 amino acids long. CDR1 SEHNR and CDR2 FQNEAQ come from the germline V gene (reference sequence). V was shortened by 5 bases and J by 1 base, with 12 bases between the two germline ends. CDR3 in DNA: TGTGCCAGCAGCCTGCTAGGACCGTCCTACGAGCAGTACGTC. It codes for CASSLLGPSYEQYV.

The rearrangement uses TRBV7-2 and TRBJ2-5; D call uncertain. Per germline, CDR1 SGHTA and CDR2 FQGNSA. Trimming shortened V by 0 bases and J by 4 bases, and 9 bases separated the two germline ends. CDR3 length: 14 amino acids. In DNA form, the CDR3 reads TGTGCCAGCAGCTTAGCCCCAGGTTCAGAGACCCAGTACTTC. Protein product: CASSLAPGSETQYF.

The V and J genes are TRBV7-9 and TRBJ1-4, with TRBD1 identical over 10 bases. This CDR3 has 16 amino acids. V lost 4 bases and J lost 7; bases outside the gene matches: 9. The germline V gene encodes CDR1 SEHNR and CDR2 FQNEAQ (reference sequence). The CDR3 DNA reads as TGTGCCAGCAGCTCTACCTTGACAGGGGGCGTTGAAAAACTGTTTTTT. Its translation is CASSSTLTGGVEKLFF.

In its sample, this clonotype was seen many times. V is TRBV7-2 and J is TRBJ1-1; TRBD1 is a possible D gene (6 bases). The CDR3 sequence is 13 residues long. Trimming removed 2 bases from V and 3 bases from J, with 7 bases in between. CDR1 is SGHTA, CDR2 FQGNSA, per germline. CDR3 protein: CASSLRQDTEAFF. DNA of the CDR3: TGTGCCAGCAGCTTACGACAGGACACTGAAGCTTTCTTT.

This clonotype was seen more than once but under ten times. J is TRBJ1-4 and V is TRBV7-2, with TRBD1 matching 9 bases. Germline V gene lookup returns CDR1 SGHTA and CDR2 FQGNSA. This CDR3 is 14 amino acids long. Trimming took 5 bases from V and 7 from J; bases not matched to a gene: 5. The CDR3 reads CASSTTGGTEKLFF. CDR3 DNA sequence: TGTGCCAGCAGCACGACAGGGGGTACTGAAAAACTGTTTTTT.

The genes are TRBV7-6 and TRBJ2-1; 11 bases map to TRBD2. This CDR3 region has 16 residues. V gave up 3 bases and J gave up 8 bases; unmatched junction bases: 9. From germline, CDR1 is SGHVS and CDR2 FNYEAQ. Here the CDR3 reads CASSLSSGGPPDEQFF. The CDR3 DNA follows: TGTGCCAGCAGCTTGTCTAGCGGGGGGCCTCCCGATGAGCAGTTCTTC.

The chain employs TRBV12-3 or TRBV12-4 and TRBJ1-5; D call uncertain. Trimming stripped 7 bases from V and 2 bases from J, with 15 bases between. This CDR3 spans 15 amino acids. DNA of the CDR3: TGTGCCAGCACCTTGGGTGGGCTCGGCAATCAGCCCCAGCATTTT. Translated, it gives CASTLGGLGNQPQHF.

CDR3 coding DNA: TGTGCCAGCAGTTTGGGGCACCCCGGGGACACCATATATTTT. As protein: CASSLGHPGDTIYF. The chain uses TRBV28 and TRBJ1-3; weak D call: TRBD1 (5 bases). Germline V gene sequence: CDR1 MDHEN, CDR2 SYDVKM. Trimming took 3 bases from V and 8 from J, leaving 14 bases between them. The CDR3 is 14 residues long.

The chain links TRBV12-3 or TRBV12-4 to TRBJ2-1; TRBD1 aligns across 9 bases. Trimming cost V 0 bases and J 9 bases; bases outside gene matches: 9. This CDR3 is built from 16 residues. This CDR3 is CASSLAGDRVTGEQFF. The CDR3 DNA reads TGTGCCAGCAGTTTAGCGGGGGACAGGGTCACTGGTGAGCAGTTCTTC.

This clonotype was counted a few times. V and J are TRBV6-2 or TRBV6-3 and TRBJ2-7; no reliable D call. Germline lookup yields CDR1 MNHEY and CDR2 SVGEGT. Trimming took off 10 bases at V and 3 bases at J, with 19 bases between the two ends. This CDR3 has 14 residues. The CDR3 coding sequence is TGTGCCACCACTTCGGTCCTTAAGAACTACGAGCAGTACGTC. Translated, it gives CATTSVLKNYEQYV.

This clonotype was observed a few times. The chain joins TRBV20-1 to TRBJ2-5; TRBD2 matches at 8 bases. Germline V gene sequence: CDR1 DFQATT, CDR2 SNEGSKA (reference sequence). This CDR3 is 17 amino acids long. Trimming removed 6 bases from V and 3 bases from J; junction bases left unmatched: 18. This chain's CDR3 is CSAPFIRRGAGEETQYF. Written as DNA, the CDR3 is TGCAGTGCCCCTTTCATCCGGCGGGGGGCTGGGGAAGAGACCCAGTACTTC.

V gene TRBV6-1 combines with J gene TRBJ1-5; the D is unclear. V lost 6 bases, J lost 1 base, and 10 bases lay in between. The CDR3 has 14 residues. Germline CDR1 reads MNHNS; CDR2 reads SASEGT. The CDR3: CASSATWSNQPQHF. The CDR3 nucleotides are TGTGCCAGCAGCGCCACTTGGAGCAATCAGCCCCAGCATTTT.

This clonotype turned up a few times. V usage is TRBV20-1 and J usage is TRBJ2-1; the D call may be TRBD1 or TRBD2 (6 bases each). This CDR3 is built from 14 residues. CDR1 is DFQATT and CDR2 is SNEGSKA in the germline V gene (reference sequence). Trimming pared 6 bases from V and 2 bases from J, leaving 14 bases between. The CDR3 DNA reads as TGCAGTGCCCCCCCGGGGGCTCCCTACAATGAGCAGTTCTTC. Translation gives CSAPPGAPYNEQFF.

V usage is TRBV7-3 and J usage is TRBJ2-5; 8 nucleotides align to TRBD2. CDR3 length equals 15 residues. CDR1 is SGHTA, CDR2 FQGTGA, per germline. Trimming at V came to 1 base and at J to 3 bases, leaving 4 bases not matched to a gene. CDR3 sequence: CASSLIGGAEETQYF. CDR3 nucleotide sequence: TGTGCCAGCAGCTTAATCGGGGGGGCGGAAGAGACCCAGTACTTC.

This chain connects TRBV6-4 to TRBJ2-2; D is perhaps TRBD2 (6 bases). The CDR3 is 15 residues long. V was trimmed by 2 bases and J by 4 bases, leaving 11 bases between them. Per germline, CDR1 MRHNA and CDR2 SNTAGT. CDR3 residues: CASSDDGGPTGELFF. The CDR3 DNA is TGTGCCAGCAGTGACGACGGGGGTCCCACCGGGGAGCTGTTTTTT.

There are a few counts of this clonotype. The gene calls are TRBV14 and TRBJ2-3; TRBD2 is a possible D gene (6 bases). The CDR3 loop spans 18 amino acids. Germline assignment: CDR1 SGHDN and CDR2 FVKESK. V lost 4 bases to trimming and J lost 0 bases, with 20 bases between them. The CDR3 loop reads CASSRKGLSILSTDTQYF. In DNA, the CDR3 is TGTGCCAGCAGCCGAAAGGGACTTTCGATTCTTAGCACAGATACGCAGTATTTT.

The chain couples TRBV10-3 to TRBJ2-3; D is perhaps TRBD1 or TRBD2 (5 bases each). This CDR3 contains 15 residues. The germline V gene encodes CDR1 ENHRY and CDR2 SYGVKD. Deletions cut 6 bases from V and 0 bases from J, with 13 bases between. The CDR3 here is CAIRDGASSTDTQYF. In DNA form, the CDR3 reads TGTGCCATCAGGGACGGGGCCTCTAGCACAGATACGCAGTATTTT.

The CDR3 coding sequence is TGTGCCAGCAGCGTAGCTCCAGGGGGATATGAAAAACTGTTTTTT. It is translated as CASSVAPGGYEKLFF. The V gene is TRBV9, the J gene TRBJ1-4, with 7 bases identical to TRBD1. Germline assignment: CDR1 SGDLS and CDR2 YYNGEE. The CDR3 length is 15 residues. V shed 0 bases and J 6 bases; nucleotides not matched to a gene: 5.

The chain carries TRBV9 and TRBJ2-2; D is ambiguous. Germline lookup yields CDR1 SGDLS and CDR2 YYNGEE. The CDR3 length is 13 residues. Trimming stripped 1 base from V and 4 bases from J, with 5 bases between. The CDR3 here is CASSVPSTGELFF. CDR3 DNA sequence: TGTGCCAGCAGCGTACCCTCCACCGGGGAGCTGTTTTTT.

This rearrangement joins TRBV5-1 to TRBJ1-5, with 7 bases aligning to TRBD1. Germline V gene sequence: CDR1 SGHRS, CDR2 YFSETQ. V dropped 3 bases and J dropped 0; count of bases not matched to a gene: 12. The CDR3 loop spans 18 amino acids. CDR3 amino acids: CASSSTGEQINSNQPQHF. In DNA, the CDR3 is TGCGCCAGCAGCTCCACAGGGGAACAAATTAATAGCAATCAGCCCCAGCATTTT.

This clonotype appeared a few times. The J gene is TRBJ2-7, the V gene TRBV6-2 or TRBV6-3; D is ambiguous. Germline loops: CDR1 MNHEY, CDR2 SVGEGT. The CDR3 length is 12 residues. V lost 6 bases, J lost 3 bases, and 9 bases lay in between. The CDR3 nucleotides are TGTGCCAGCAGGGGTTGGGACTACGAGCAGTACGTC. Protein: CASRGWDYEQYV.

This clonotype was seen many times. This sequence joins TRBV29-1 and TRBJ2-4; D may be TRBD2 (6 bases). Germline V lookup: CDR1 SQVTM, CDR2 ANQGSEA. Trimming removed 4 bases at V and 0 bases at J, with 19 bases between. The CDR3 sequence is 17 residues long. In DNA form, the CDR3 reads TGCAGCGTTGTCCACGTCGAGGACTATTTAGCCAAAAACATTCAGTACTTC. As protein: CSVVHVEDYLAKNIQYF.

In this sample, this clonotype turned up a few times. The chain carries TRBV12-5 and TRBJ1-3, with D perhaps matching TRBD1 (5 bases). This CDR3 spans 14 amino acids. The germline gives CDR1 LGHNT, CDR2 FRNRAP. V was trimmed by 6 bases and J by 2 bases, leaving 11 bases between them. The CDR3 here is CASGSGGAGNTIYF. As DNA, the CDR3 is TGTGCTAGTGGCTCCGGAGGGGCTGGAAACACCATATATTTT. Full variable domain (remainder filled in from reference TRBV12-5 and TRBJ1-3): DARVTQTPRHKVTEMGQEVTMRCQPILGHNTVFWYRQTMMQGLELLAYFRNRAPLDDSGMPKDRFSAEMPDATLATLKIQPSEPRDSAVYFCASGSGGAGNTIYFGEGSWLTVV.

This clonotype turned up a few times. The chain is built from TRBV4-2 and TRBJ1-1; no clear D. The CDR3 is 16 amino acids. Looked up from germline, CDR1 is LGHNA and CDR2 is YNFKEQ. The ends were cut back, 0 bases at V and 0 bases at J, with 11 bases in the middle. The CDR3 DNA is TGTGCCAGCAGCCAAGATCAACCGGATCTGAACACTGAAGCTTTCTTT. Translated, it gives CASSQDQPDLNTEAFF.

The table lists this clonotype with a few counts. V usage is TRBV28 and J usage is TRBJ1-5; D is ambiguous. The CDR3 is made up of 15 amino acids. V lost 0 bases and J 5 bases, leaving 11 bases between the germline ends. Germline CDR1 reads MDHEN; CDR2 reads SYDVKM. CDR3 loop: CASSLWGTNDQPQHF. As DNA, the CDR3 is TGTGCCAGCAGTTTATGGGGAACTAACGATCAGCCCCAGCATTTT.

The chain joins TRBV5-1 to TRBJ1-2; perhaps TRBD1 as D (6 bases). In germline, CDR1 is SGHRS, CDR2 YFSETQ. V lost 4 bases and J lost 0, with 13 bases in between. The CDR3 consists of 15 residues. The CDR3 DNA follows: TGCGCCAGCAGCCTGGGGGGCGCATCTAACTATGGCTACACCTTC. Translated: CASSLGGASNYGYTF.

The chain is built from TRBV29-1 and TRBJ1-1; 7 nucleotides line up with TRBD1. Unmatched junction bases numbered 1, after V lost 3 bases and J lost 6 bases. The CDR3 has 11 amino acids. Germline V gives CDR1 SQVTM, CDR2 ANQGSEA. The CDR3 loop is CSVEQGAEAFF. DNA for the CDR3: TGCAGCGTTGAGCAGGGGGCTGAAGCTTTCTTT.

J is TRBJ1-1 and V is TRBV7-9, with 9 bases aligning to TRBD1. In germline, CDR1 is SEHNR, CDR2 FQNEAQ (reference sequence). With 5 bases clipped from V and 4 bases from J, the junction kept 14 bases outside the gene matches. This CDR3 spans 17 amino acids. The CDR3 region is CASSPAGTGLGGTEAFF. Written as DNA, the CDR3 is TGTGCCAGCAGCCCAGCCGGGACAGGGTTGGGAGGCACTGAAGCTTTCTTT.

This clonotype appeared a few times. The chain is built from TRBV25-1 and TRBJ2-3; tentatively, D is TRBD2 (7 bases). Trimming pared 7 bases from V and 0 bases from J, leaving 11 bases between. The CDR3 is 14 amino acids. Germline V gene data show CDR1 as MGHDK and CDR2 as SYGVNS. The CDR3 sequence: CASTGGLSTDTQYF. The CDR3 DNA reads as TGTGCCAGCACGGGGGGCTTAAGCACAGATACGCAGTATTTT.

This clonotype has only a few counts. The chain uses TRBV6-2 or TRBV6-3 and TRBJ1-2; D is possibly TRBD1 (5 bases). Trimming took off 6 bases at V and 8 bases at J, with 16 bases between the two ends. The CDR3 runs 13 residues. The germline CDR1 and CDR2 sequences are MNHEY and SVGEGT. DNA for the CDR3: TGTGCCAGCAGACCCGGGGGGTCCGGAGGCTACACCTTC. This gives the protein CASRPGGSGGYTF.

V usage is TRBV4-2 and J usage is TRBJ2-7; 11 positions match TRBD2. The CDR3 contains 15 residues. Trimming removed 5 bases from V and 3 bases from J; junction bases left unmatched: 6. Germline CDR1 and CDR2: LGHNA and YNFKEQ. CDR3 in amino acids: CASSARLAGSYEQYF. The DNA for the CDR3 is TGTGCCAGCAGCGCCCGACTAGCGGGGAGCTACGAGCAGTACTTC.

The chain uses TRBV24-1 and TRBJ2-2; 8 bases are a match to TRBD1. After removal of 4 bases from V and 1 base from J, the junction contained 4 bases not matched to a gene. In germline, CDR1 is KGHDR, CDR2 SFDVKD. The CDR3 has 16 amino acids. The CDR3 DNA reads TGTGCCACCAGTGACCCAGGGGGCTGGAACACCGGGGAGCTGTTTTTT. It translates to CATSDPGGWNTGELFF.